This T cell receptor beta chain comes out of a study of T cells after yellow fever vaccination. Trimming left V 8 bases short and J 4 bases short, with 20 bases between. The CDR3 covers 15 residues. TCRdb called the 5' RACE reads again in MiXCR, with one record for every CDR3 protein. The repertoire consists of around 100,000 distinct CDR3 sequences, with 4.5% to 6% occurring once and the leading ten covering about two fifths. The source was CD8+ T cells sorted from PBMCs, collected 10 days after the yellow fever booster vaccination. The rearrangement links TRBV12-3 or TRBV12-4 to TRBJ2-5; D remains unclear. This clonotype was obtained from a young man who received the YFV17D yellow fever vaccine. CDR3 amino acids: CASDTNFGARETQYF. The DNA of the CDR3 is TGTGCCAGCGATACCAATTTCGGCGCCCGAGAGACCCAGTACTTC.